This T cell receptor beta chain was recorded in a study of OX40 agonist ivuxolimab in advanced cancers. Libraries were prepared by immunoSEQ multiplex PCR; TCRdb keeps only in-frame clonotypes and omits some of them. The sample holds approximately 77,000 clones, around 90% seen once. Worth noting for this clone: Other DNA sequences in this sample translate to the same CDR3.

The source was CD4+ or CD8+ T cells sorted from blood, collected in a trial of the OX40 agonist ivuxolimab. The receptor was derived from an adult with an advanced solid tumor such as melanoma, head and neck, liver or kidney cancer.

The DNA of the CDR3 is TGCAGTGGTGGGGGGTACAATGAGCAGTTCTTC. Translated: CSGGGYNEQFF. The chain has TRBV20-1 and TRBJ2-1, with D possibly being TRBD2 (6 bases). The CDR3 runs to 11 residues. Germline V lookup: CDR1 DFQATT, CDR2 SNEGSKA (reference sequence). V shed 7 bases and J shed 4 bases, with 8 bases lying between them.